The sample holds many counts of the clone carrying this TCR beta chain. No antigen is known for it. The data are from a study of early T cells in non-severe SARS-CoV-2 infection. About the study: With bulk RNA from unsorted whole blood as input, sequencing yielded unpaired chains. The study's findings and limits: Database matching using VDJdb favored anti-spike CD8 responses, with private and CD4 specificities left missing.

CDR1 is SGHTA and CDR2 is FQGTGA in the germline V gene. V lost 1 base, J lost 7 bases, and 5 bases lay in between. There are 12 residues in the CDR3. As part of library construction, unique molecular identifiers were attached to individual cDNA molecules. TCRdb used MiXCR to reprocess the 5' RACE reads, holding one entry per CDR3 protein. The sample carries some 27,000 distinct CDR3 sequences, roughly 5% recorded once. The sequenced material came from whole blood. This clonotype originated in an adult who was a healthcare worker with PCR-confirmed SARS-CoV-2 infection or an uninfected control (not recorded which). J is TRBJ2-1 and V is TRBV7-3, with D unclear. Written as DNA, the CDR3 is TGTGCCAGCAGCTTAAGTGGGAATGAGCAGTTCTTC. Translation: CASSLSGNEQFF.